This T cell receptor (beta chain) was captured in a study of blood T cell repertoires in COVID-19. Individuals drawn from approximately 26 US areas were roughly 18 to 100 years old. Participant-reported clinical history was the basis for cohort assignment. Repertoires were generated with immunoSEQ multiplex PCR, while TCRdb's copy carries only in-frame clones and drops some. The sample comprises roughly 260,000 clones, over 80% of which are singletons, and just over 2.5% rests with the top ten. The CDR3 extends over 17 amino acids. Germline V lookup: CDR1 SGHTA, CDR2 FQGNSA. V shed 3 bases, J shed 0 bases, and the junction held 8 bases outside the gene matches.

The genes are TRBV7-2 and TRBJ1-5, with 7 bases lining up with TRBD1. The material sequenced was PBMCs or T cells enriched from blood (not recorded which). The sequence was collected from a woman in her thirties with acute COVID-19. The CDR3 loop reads CASSFRTGDNSNQPQHF. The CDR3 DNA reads TGTGCCAGCAGCTTTCGGACAGGCGATAATAGCAATCAGCCCCAGCATTTT.